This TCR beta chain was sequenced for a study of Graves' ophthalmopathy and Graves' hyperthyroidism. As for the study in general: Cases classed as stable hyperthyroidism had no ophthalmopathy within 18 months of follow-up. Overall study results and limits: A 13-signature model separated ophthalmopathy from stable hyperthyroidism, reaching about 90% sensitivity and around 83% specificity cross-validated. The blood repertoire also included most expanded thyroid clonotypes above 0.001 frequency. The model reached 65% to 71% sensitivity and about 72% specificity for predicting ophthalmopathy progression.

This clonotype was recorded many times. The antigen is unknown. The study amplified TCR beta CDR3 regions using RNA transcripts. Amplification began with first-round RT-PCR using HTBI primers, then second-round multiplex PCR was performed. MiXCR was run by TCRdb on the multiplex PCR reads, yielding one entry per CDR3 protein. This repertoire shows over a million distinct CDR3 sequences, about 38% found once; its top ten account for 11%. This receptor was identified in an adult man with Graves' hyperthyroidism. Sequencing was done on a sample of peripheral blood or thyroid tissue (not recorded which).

CDR3 amino acids: CASSSDRGKETQYF. The DNA of the CDR3 is TGTGCCAGCAGTTCCGACAGGGGCAAAGAGACCCAGTACTTC. V usage is TRBV2 and J usage is TRBJ2-5; 8 nucleotides line up with TRBD1. Germline trimming cut 5 bases from V and 3 bases from J; bases unmatched to any gene: 5. CDR1 and CDR2 from the germline V gene are SNHLY and FYNNEI. The CDR3 covers 14 residues.